This passage covers 17 T cell receptor beta chains from one sample sequenced in a study of blood T cell repertoires in COVID-19. Assay: immunoSEQ multiplex PCR; the TCRdb copy retains only in-frame clones and omits some. The table records 60,000 to 85,000 clones, 91% of them present only once. What was sequenced was peripheral blood. The receptors were gathered from a man in his forties or fifties with COVID-19, enrolled during active disease.

In the case of this clone: A junction boundary mismatches the germline segment, possibly from a read error. The V gene is TRBV6-1, the J gene TRBJ1-2, with 8 positions matching TRBD1. Germline values: CDR1 MNHNS, CDR2 SASEGT. The CDR3 spans 15 residues. The CDR3: CASSEASQGVYGYTF. The CDR3 DNA follows: TGTGCCAGCAGCGAAGCGTCACAGGGGGTCTATGGCTACACCTTC.

This chain connects TRBV11-2 to TRBJ2-3; TRBD2 aligns across 13 bases. Losses at the gene ends were 4 bases for V and 8 bases for J; bases not matched to a gene: 18. Germline lookup yields CDR1 SGHAT and CDR2 FQNNGV. The CDR3 consists of 19 residues. The CDR3 region has the DNA TGTGCCAGCAGCTCCTACCTGCGGACTAGCGGGGGCCGGATGGGTACGCAGTATTTT. Translation gives CASSSYLRTSGGRMGTQYF.

V is TRBV18 and J is TRBJ1-2, with TRBD1 matching 9 bases. Germline lookup yields CDR1 KGHSH and CDR2 LQKENI. The CDR3 has 14 amino acids. With 0 bases clipped from V and 10 bases from J, the junction kept 6 bases outside the gene matches. CDR3 nucleotide sequence: TGTGCCAGCTCACCACCGAGTAGGGACAGGGTCTACACCTTC. Its translation: CASSPPSRDRVYTF.

This clone appeared once. The chain couples TRBV5-1 to TRBJ2-5; TRBD2 matches 14 bases. The CDR3 is 17 residues long. J was trimmed by 1 base and V by 0 bases; bases with no gene match: 2. Germline CDR1 and CDR2: SGHRS and YFSETQ. CDR3 nucleotides: TGCGCCAGCAGCTTGGGACTAGCGGGGGGGTTCCAAGAGACCCAGTACTTC. Its translation is CASSLGLAGGFQETQYF.

The chain employs TRBV7-9 and TRBJ2-1; 8 bases are a match to TRBD1. Germline V gene lookup returns CDR1 SEHNR and CDR2 FQNEAQ (reference sequence). The CDR3 covers 14 residues. Losses at the gene ends were 5 bases for V and 4 bases for J; bases not matched to a gene: 4. CDR3 coding DNA: TGTGCCAGCAGCCCGGGACAGGAGTACAATGAGCAGTTCTTC. Translated, it gives CASSPGQEYNEQFF.

The CDR3 reads CASSPGQGASDTQYF. The DNA for the CDR3 is TGCGCCAGCAGCCCGGGACAGGGGGCGTCGGATACGCAGTATTTT. The gene calls are TRBV5-1 and TRBJ2-3; 12 positions agree with TRBD1. The ends lost 4 bases at V and 6 bases at J; junction bases unmatched: 6. Germline CDR1 reads SGHRS; CDR2 reads YFSETQ. The CDR3 has 15 residues.

This clone was seen a single time. The V call is TRBV6-1, the J call TRBJ1-4; D call uncertain. Per germline, CDR1 MNHNS and CDR2 SASEGT. This CDR3 is 11 amino acids long. Trimming shortened V by 1 base and J by 13 bases, and 7 bases separated the two germline ends. The CDR3 coding sequence is TGTGCCAGCAGTGAAGTTGCGTTACTGTTTTTT. It is translated as CASSEVALLFF.

With regard to this clone: Different DNA sequences within this sample yield the same CDR3. The chain employs TRBV3-1 (or the pseudogene TRBV3-2) and TRBJ2-2; possible D gene TRBD2, 5 bases. This CDR3 region has 15 residues. Trimming took off 7 bases at V and 2 bases at J, with 14 bases between the two ends. CDR1 is LGHDT, CDR2 YNNKEL, per germline (reference sequence). The CDR3 coding sequence is TGTGCCAGCACCCGAAACGAGGGAAACACCGGGGAGCTGTTTTTT. Amino acid sequence: CASTRNEGNTGELFF.

This CDR3 is CASSLNTGELFF. The CDR3 DNA reads as TGTGCCAGCAGCCTCAACACCGGGGAGCTGTTTTTT. The chain links TRBV2 to TRBJ2-2, with unresolved D. V lost 6 bases and J lost 2, with 4 bases in between. CDR1 is SNHLY, CDR2 FYNNEI, per germline. This CDR3 contains 12 residues.

The chain has TRBV10-3 and TRBJ2-3, with D possibly TRBD2 on 6 matching bases. CDR1 and CDR2 (germline): ENHRY, SYGVKD. The CDR3 is 17 amino acids. V was trimmed by 5 bases and J by 0 bases, leaving 18 bases between them. The CDR3: CAISQKRAGLSTDTQYF. The DNA for the CDR3 is TGTGCCATCAGTCAAAAGCGGGCAGGACTAAGCACAGATACGCAGTATTTT.

This chain joins TRBV5-4 and TRBJ1-2; D is unclear. CDR1 and CDR2 from the germline V gene are SGHNT and YYREEE (reference sequence). V dropped 0 bases and J dropped 2 bases, with 11 bases sitting between them. There are 15 residues in the CDR3. CDR3 sequence (DNA): TGTGCCAGCAGCTTGGGAGGTAGATCAAACTATGGCTACACCTTC. Its translation is CASSLGGRSNYGYTF.

Here the CDR3 DNA reads TGTGCCAGCAGTTACTCGACCCAGCACAGCTATGGCTACACCTTC. Protein: CASSYSTQHSYGYTF. The chain uses TRBV6-5 and TRBJ1-2; D is unclear. V dropped 0 bases and J dropped 4 bases, with 12 bases sitting between them. Germline V lookup: CDR1 MNHEY, CDR2 SVGAGI. This CDR3 is built from 15 residues.

This sequence joins TRBV19 and TRBJ2-1, with a weak D call TRBD2 (7 bases). The germline V and J ends were trimmed by 10 bases and 7 bases, with 11 bases remaining between them. This CDR3 spans 11 amino acids. CDR1 is LNHDA, CDR2 SQIVND, per germline (reference sequence). The CDR3 DNA follows: TGTGCCACTAGGGGGGGGAATGAGCAGTTCTTC. It codes for CATRGGNEQFF.

The CDR3 spells CASSIVGQGIETQYF. CDR3 in DNA: TGTGCCAGTAGTATCGTAGGACAGGGGATAGAGACCCAGTACTTC. The chain combines TRBV19 with TRBJ2-5; 9 bases are shared with TRBD1. CDR3 length: 15 residues. The trim removed 3 bases at V and 4 bases at J, leaving 6 bases unmatched. Germline CDR1 reads LNHDA; CDR2 reads SQIVND (reference sequence).

The gene calls are TRBV19 and TRBJ2-5; 9 bases map to TRBD1. Germline CDR1 is LNHDA and CDR2 is SQIVND (reference sequence). With 5 bases clipped from V and 4 bases from J, the junction kept 14 bases outside the gene matches. This CDR3 contains 17 residues. The CDR3 protein is CASSVNSPGTGRETQYF. The CDR3 bases are TGTGCCAGTAGTGTCAATTCCCCCGGGACAGGGCGAGAGACCCAGTACTTC.

The chain employs TRBV4-1 and TRBJ2-1; TRBD2 matches 8 bases. The CDR3 has 14 residues. V shed 3 bases and J 4 bases; nucleotides not matched to a gene: 2. Per germline, CDR1 MGHRA and CDR2 YSYEKL. The CDR3, as DNA: TGCGCCAGCAGCCAGGCGGGGGGATACAATGAGCAGTTCTTC. Protein: CASSQAGGYNEQFF.

This chain uses TRBV18 with TRBJ2-3; TRBD2 might be the D (6 bases). Per germline, CDR1 KGHSH and CDR2 LQKENI. The V and J ends lost 3 bases and 0 bases respectively, with 13 bases between them. The CDR3 loop spans 16 amino acids. The CDR3 DNA is TGTGCCAGCTCACCCCAAAAAGGGACTAGCACAGATACGCAGTATTTT. Translated: CASSPQKGTSTDTQYF.